This entry is about one T cell receptor (beta chain). Generated by immunoSEQ multiplex PCR, the TCRdb table keeps only in-frame clones and is missing some. This sample has about 170,000 clones; approximately 85% occur once, and the top ten carry 1.2%. V shed 4 bases and J shed 5 bases, with 24 bases lying between them. The CDR3 has 17 residues. Germline CDR1 and CDR2: SGHAT and FQNNGV. This specimen belongs to a study of blood T cell repertoires in COVID-19. The sequenced sample consisted of peripheral blood. This TCR was recovered from a man aged 55 to 70 who had recovered from COVID-19. The rearrangement joins TRBV11-2 to TRBJ2-7; the D gene is possibly TRBD1 (6 bases). The CDR3: CASSSKWGPLEYNEQYF. CDR3 DNA: TGTGCCAGCAGCTCCAAGTGGGGGCCGCTTGAGTACAACGAGCAGTACTTC.